This TCR beta chain was documented in a study of blood T cells in healthy people across ages (dated by TCRdb to 2015 to 2017). About the study as a whole: In model experiments, template switching captured roughly one uniquely barcoded TCR beta cDNA molecule for every two T cells. Age-related changes in TCR beta repertoire diversity were measured in the study by deep sequencing normalized with unique cDNA molecular identifiers. The donors were split into four age groups: young (average around 15 years), middle-aged (around 40), aged (roughly 65) and long-lived (roughly 80). Using the same blood draw, the study looked at two additional independent replicas of 1 million unique cDNA reads for two donors, one aged 18 to 30 and the other aged 80 or older.

Reading the germline V gene gives CDR1 SGHRS and CDR2 YFSETQ. Reading from cysteine to phenylalanine, the CDR3 counts 12 amino acids. This entry keeps only the CDR3 DNA: 36 bases, framed from base 1. The approximately 41 donors, aged 6 to 90 years, were systemically healthy Caucasian individuals from Russia. Each donor gave about 9.2 milliliters of peripheral blood, drawn into EDTA-treated Vacutainer tubes. Ficoll-Paque density-gradient centrifugation was used to isolate PBMCs, with at least 7 million per sample. Trizol reagent was used to extract total RNA from the PBMCs, yielding at least 5.5 micrograms per sample. For every donor, flow cytometry on a PBMC aliquot measured the percentage of naive CD45RAhigh/CD27high T cells. This clonotype has at least ten counts. The specificity of this receptor is unknown. A junction boundary mismatches the germline segment, possibly from a read error. Libraries were constructed by 5' RACE. Sequenced using an Illumina HiSeq 2500. A second roughly 6 to 11 cycle PCR used a sample-barcoded 5' primer and a J-beta primer mix. A unique molecular identifier was introduced onto each TCR beta cDNA molecule by a template-switch 5' adaptor carrying 12 random nucleotides. Each sample yielded at least 2.5 million CDR3-containing paired-end reads. All of the RNA was converted into first-strand cDNA using the Mint cDNA synthesis kit, with a TRBC-specific oligonucleotide serving as the primer. All cDNA was treated with uracil-DNA glycosylase and then went through a first 18-cycle PCR with the universal primers M1SS and BC2_uni_R. Under the source paper's analysis protocol: Each sample was normalized by randomly selecting 1 million high-quality reads, each carrying a distinct molecular identifier. Reads with shared molecular identifiers were discarded instead of being binned into consensus sequences. MiTCR, run with a Q25 quality threshold and the strictest error-elimination algorithm, handled CDR3 identification, clonotype clustering and error correction. A nonparametric unseen species model using Euler transformation provided a lower-bound estimate of total TCR beta diversity. Clones were called with MiXCR by TCRdb after fastp trimmed the public reads at Q25, and only in-frame beta chains were retained. Rows matching on CDR3 protein sequence are summarized as one entry with the most common DNA and genes. The V and J calls, along with clone size, are taken from TCRdb and not from the paper's own processing. For this sample there are around 500,000 distinct CDR3 sequences; roughly a quarter appear just once. 3.6% of the sample rests with the top ten.

Broader findings and caveats from the paper: Because donor CMV infection status was unknown, age-related changes in expanded clonotypes were potentially confounded. Compared with the aged group, more naive CD4+ T cells, fewer expanded clones and increased TCR diversity were shown by the long-lived group, suggesting age selection. Estimates of total diversity from one million sequenced T cells were regarded as lower bounds and underestimates. As age increased, observed TCR beta diversity per million T cells dropped in a roughly linear way, and a significant reduction was already evident by age 40. Conclusive comparison of naive and antigen-experienced compartments was prevented by the profiling of bulk unsorted PBMCs. The percentage of naive T cells measured by flow cytometry correlated strongly with observed TCR beta diversity.

The same sample was also studied in work on T cells of mothers and their children. As the second paper documents: Nine systemically healthy Caucasian individuals, comprising three mothers and their six children, were included as donors. cDNA synthesis used all of the extracted RNA, with about 1.5 ug of RNA in each 15 ul reaction. Sample barcodes and 2-4 random nucleotides were added via the M1S primer in the second PCR. Over 9.5 million TCR beta CDR3 reads came from each mother, compared with about 3.2 million reads from each child. In both related and unrelated pairs, thymic selection shapes the output of TCR recombination in a similar way, with inherited differences having only a minor effect. Related mother-child pairs always showed normalized repertoire overlap that was slightly higher than in unrelated mother-child pairs, though the difference was never significant. With a sensitivity of about 100 clones per million clonotypes, no persistent microchimeric T cell clones were detected. To look for features that set related mother-child pairs apart from unrelated individuals, the researchers ran deep NGS to compare the TCR beta repertoires of mothers and children. The mean age was roughly 40 +/- 4 years for the mothers and around 10 +/- 4 years for the children. After adapter ligation was performed with NEBNext reagents, the libraries were sequenced on an Illumina HiSeq 2000 with 100+100 nt paired-end reads. To avoid cross-contamination, the mother libraries and the child libraries were prepared a month apart and sequenced in separate runs. Each donor had between roughly 450,000 and 2,100,000 distinct TCR beta clonotypes identified. Naive TCR beta clonotypes were estimated from low-frequency clonotypes matched to each donor's FACS-determined naive share, without sorting.

The chain is encoded by TRBV5-1 joined to TRBJ2-1; the D gene lacks a confident call. The clonotype comes from a boy aged 2 to 9 in good health. Sequenced sample: blood. The CDR3: CASSSGYNEQFF. The DNA is as follows: TGTGCCAGCAGCTCAGGCTACAATGAGCAGTTCTTC.